This T cell receptor beta chain derives from a study of OX40 agonist ivuxolimab in advanced cancers. Study-level information: Patients assigned to dose escalation were diagnosed with hepatocellular carcinoma, melanoma, renal cell or head and neck cancer.

Peripheral blood came from all dose cohorts at three timepoints. A word on this clone: Its matching antigen is unknown.

Overall study results and limits: Nonresponders, in some cases, also had low normalized T-cell clonal expansion. The investigators did not determine what antigen specificity the expanded peripheral T cells had.

Only in-frame clones appear in the TCRdb table, and some are missing; sequencing was by immunoSEQ multiplex PCR. Found here are tens of thousands of clones, roughly four fifths of them singletons; the top ten hold approximately 1.2%. The sequencing here drew on CD4+ or CD8+ T cells sorted from blood, taken in a trial of the OX40 agonist ivuxolimab. This receptor was taken from an adult with an advanced solid tumor such as melanoma, head and neck, liver or kidney cancer.

As DNA, the CDR3 is TGTGCCAGCAGCCCGCGGGGCCACCCTGTCAATGAGCAGTTCTTC. Translated: CASSPRGHPVNEQFF. The rearrangement uses TRBV9 and TRBJ2-1; weak D call: TRBD2 (6 bases). V gave up 4 bases and J gave up 6 bases, with 17 bases separating them. This CDR3 has 15 amino acids. Germline CDR1 is SGDLS and CDR2 is YYNGEE.